These 15 T cell receptor beta chains came from one sample sequenced in a study of T cells in Graves' hyperthyroidism and ophthalmopathy. Amplification of TCR beta CDR3 regions used RNA as the template. The study used the HTBI primer set for a first-round RT-PCR of the TCR CDR3. TCRdb re-called the multiplex PCR reads with MiXCR, one entry per CDR3 protein. The sample gives 550,000 to 700,000 distinct CDR3 sequences, roughly 14% of which show up once; about 4.5% is in the top ten. The sample taken for sequencing was blood. These receptors were collected from a woman between 40 and 50 years old with Graves' ophthalmopathy.

The V gene is TRBV11-1, the J gene TRBJ1-1; tentative D call: TRBD1 (5 bases). V was trimmed by 5 bases and J by 0 bases, leaving 16 bases between them. Germline V gene sequence: CDR1 SGHAT, CDR2 FQDESV (reference sequence). There are 16 residues in the CDR3. CDR3 sequence (DNA): TGTGCCAGCAGCCGGGGCTCGGGAGGTATGAACACTGAAGCTTTCTTT. It encodes CASSRGSGGMNTEAFF. The complete variable domain, with remaining parts taken from reference TRBV11-1 and TRBJ1-1, reads EAEVAQSPRYKITEKSQAVAFWCDPISGHATLYWYRQILGQGPELLVQFQDESVVDDSQLPKDRFSAERLKGVDSTLKIQPAELGDSAMYLCASSRGSGGMNTEAFFGQGTRLTVV.

This chain connects TRBV12-3 or TRBV12-4 to TRBJ1-5; 7 nucleotides agree with TRBD1. J was trimmed by 5 bases and V by 6 bases; bases with no gene match: 10. The CDR3 totals 15 residues. Here the CDR3 reads CASSQRTGGDQPQHF. The CDR3 nucleotides are TGTGCCAGCAGCCAAAGGACAGGAGGTGATCAGCCCCAGCATTTT.

The rearrangement joins TRBV6-1 to TRBJ1-5; TRBD1 is a possible D gene (5 bases). The CDR3 contains 17 residues. Trimming pared 3 bases from V and 2 bases from J, leaving 17 bases between. Looked up from germline, CDR1 is MNHNS and CDR2 is SASEGT. CDR3 sequence: CASSDGHIISGNQPQHF. The CDR3 DNA is TGTGCCAGCAGTGATGGACACATCATCTCTGGCAATCAGCCCCAGCATTTT.

This clonotype showed up many times. The CDR3 nucleotides are TGCAGCGTTGAGCTCCATCAGGAGGTGAACACTGAAGCTTTCTTT. Its translation: CSVELHQEVNTEAFF. This chain links TRBV29-1 with TRBJ1-1; no definite D call. Between the trimmed V and J ends, which lost 3 bases and 0 bases, there was a span of 14 bases. The CDR3 totals 15 residues. The germline gives CDR1 SQVTM, CDR2 ANQGSEA.

This clonotype was detected only once. This rearrangement joins TRBV7-2 to TRBJ1-2; D uncertain. Germline V CDR1 and CDR2: SGHTA, FQGNSA. Trimming removed 1 base from V and 6 bases from J, with 6 bases in between. The CDR3 runs 12 residues. Here the CDR3 reads CASSLDQHGYTF. The CDR3 DNA reads TGTGCCAGCAGCTTAGACCAGCATGGCTACACCTTC.

On this clonotype itself: A read error may explain this, as a much larger clone is one base away. V is TRBV7-2 and J is TRBJ2-7; D not certain. Trimming took 4 bases from V and 8 from J, leaving 15 bases between them. The CDR3 contains 13 residues. Germline CDR1 reads SGHTA; CDR2 reads FQGNSA. CDR3 sequence: CASSYDPGGQQYF. In nucleotides, the CDR3 is TGTGCCAGCAGCTATGACCCGGGCGGCCAGCAGTACTTC.

Ten or more counts support this clonotype. The chain uses TRBV11-1 and TRBJ2-5; tentatively, D is TRBD2 (5 bases). The ends were cut back, 7 bases at V and 0 bases at J, with 12 bases in the middle. The CDR3 runs to 14 residues. Germline CDR1 SGHAT, CDR2 FQDESV (reference sequence). The CDR3 DNA follows: TGTGCCAGCACTCCCCAGCGGAACCAAGAGACCCAGTACTTC. Its translation: CASTPQRNQETQYF.

This clonotype was counted many times. The V call is TRBV20-1, the J call TRBJ2-5, with D possibly being TRBD1 or TRBD2 (5 bases each). CDR1 DFQATT and CDR2 SNEGSKA come from the germline V gene (reference sequence). The CDR3 sequence is 15 residues long. V lost 3 bases and J 1 base, leaving 15 bases between the germline ends. The CDR3 DNA is TGCAGTGCTAGCAGGTTGGGGGAAGTCCAAGAGACCCAGTACTTC. It codes for CSASRLGEVQETQYF.

This clonotype was detected many times. The genes are TRBV28 and TRBJ2-2; 13 bases are shared with TRBD2. CDR3 size: 16 residues. The V and J ends lost 7 bases and 4 bases, in that order; junction bases with no gene match: 6. CDR1 and CDR2 (germline): MDHEN, SYDVKM. DNA for the CDR3: TGTGCCAGCACCTCTGGGACTAGCGGGACCACCGGGGAGCTGTTTTTT. It is translated as CASTSGTSGTTGELFF.

Ten or more counts support this clonotype. The rearrangement links TRBV19 to TRBJ1-1; TRBD1 matches 9 bases. The germline gives CDR1 LNHDA, CDR2 SQIVND (reference sequence). The CDR3 is made up of 15 amino acids. With V trimmed by 6 bases and J by 5 bases, 10 bases remained unmatched. The CDR3 sequence: CASRMPGQGWTEAFF. DNA of the CDR3: TGTGCCAGTAGGATGCCGGGACAGGGATGGACTGAAGCTTTCTTT.

In this sample, this clonotype turned up many times. This chain connects TRBV6-1 to TRBJ2-7; 8 bases agree with TRBD2. The V and J ends lost 0 bases and 3 bases, in that order; junction bases with no gene match: 4. Germline V CDR1 and CDR2: MNHNS, SASEGT. This CDR3 region has 15 residues. Written as DNA, the CDR3 is TGTGCCAGCAGTGAAGCGTGGCTAGCGGGCTACGAGCAGTACTTC. Translating it yields CASSEAWLAGYEQYF.

This clonotype was detected many times. The chain carries TRBV4-1 and TRBJ2-7, with 11 positions matching TRBD2. The CDR3 has 17 residues. The germline V gene has CDR1 MGHRA and CDR2 YSYEKL. The V segment lost 2 bases and the J segment 2 bases; nucleotides outside the gene matches: 8. The DNA of the CDR3 is TGCGCCAGCAGCCAAATAGCGGGAGGGCCCCAAGCCTACGAGCAGTACTTC. Its protein product is CASSQIAGGPQAYEQYF.

This clonotype was detected many times. The chain couples TRBV12-3 or TRBV12-4 to TRBJ1-2; D is unresolved. The CDR3 is 15 amino acids. The V end was cut by 1 base, the J end by 4 bases, with 13 bases between. The CDR3 sequence: CASSLDILVSYGYTF. CDR3 coding DNA: TGTGCCAGCAGTTTAGACATACTCGTTAGCTATGGCTACACCTTC.

The V and J genes are TRBV7-2 and TRBJ1-5; 7 bases are a match to TRBD1. The CDR3 consists of 17 residues. Germline CDR1 and CDR2: SGHTA and FQGNSA. The J segment lost 0 bases and the V segment lost 0 bases, leaving 5 bases of the junction unmatched. The CDR3, as DNA: TGTGCCAGCAGCTTAGCAGGGGGCGGCTATAGCAATCAGCCCCAGCATTTT. Protein product: CASSLAGGGYSNQPQHF.

Points on this clonotype: An end of the junction differs from the germline gene, which may be a read error. The chain combines TRBV14 with TRBJ1-1; a possible D gene is TRBD1 (5 bases). Germline CDR1 is SGHDN and CDR2 is FVKESK. There are 13 residues in the CDR3. The CDR3 here is CASSLTLDTGAFF. The CDR3 bases are TGTGCCAGCAGCCTTACCCTGGACACTGGAGCTTTCTTT.